These 14 T cell receptor beta chains were sequenced from one sample in a study of T cell responses to AZD1222 COVID-19 vaccine. Here immunoSEQ multiplex PCR was the method, and the copy in TCRdb shows in-frame clones only, minus some. Found here are about 94,000 clones, 70% to 90% of them singletons; the top ten hold less than 15%. The input for sequencing was peripheral blood, taken on day 0 of AZD1222 vaccination. The receptors stem from an adult in good health.

This clone was seen only once. This rearrangement joins TRBV7-2 to TRBJ2-5; D may be TRBD1 (6 bases). Trimming took off 1 base at V and 1 base at J, with 13 bases between the two ends. Germline V gives CDR1 SGHTA, CDR2 FQGNSA. There are 16 residues in the CDR3. This CDR3 reads CASSLVAGVSQETQYF. The CDR3 nucleotides are TGTGCCAGCAGCTTAGTCGCAGGGGTAAGCCAAGAGACCCAGTACTTC.

J is TRBJ2-7 and V is TRBV28, with TRBD2 identical over 12 bases. Germline V lookup: CDR1 MDHEN, CDR2 SYDVKM. The J segment lost 12 bases and the V segment lost 7 bases, leaving 13 bases of the junction unmatched. The CDR3 extends over 14 amino acids. The CDR3 loop reads CASTAPGLAGNWYF. The CDR3 region has the DNA TGTGCCAGCACCGCCCCAGGACTAGCGGGGAACTGGTACTTC.

The V and J genes are TRBV7-2 and TRBJ1-3, with D perhaps matching TRBD1 (5 bases). Germline CDR1 reads SGHTA; CDR2 reads FQGNSA. Trimming shortened V by 4 bases and J by 2 bases, and 18 bases separated the two germline ends. This CDR3 region has 17 residues. DNA for the CDR3: TGTGCCAGCAGCTCCATGGGGAGGGGTGACGCTGGAAACACCATATATTTT. Translated, it gives CASSSMGRGDAGNTIYF.

The genes are TRBV19 and TRBJ2-4, with TRBD2 matching over 7 bases. The CDR3 length is 16 residues. V lost 1 base and J lost 3; bases outside the gene matches: 6. The germline V gene encodes CDR1 LNHDA and CDR2 SQIVND (reference sequence). In DNA form, the CDR3 reads TGTGCCAGTAGTATAGGAGCGGGGATAGGCAAAAACATTCAGTACTTC. Its protein is CASSIGAGIGKNIQYF. The complete variable domain, with remaining parts taken from reference TRBV19 and TRBJ2-4, reads DGGITQSPKYLFRKEGQNVTLSCEQNLNHDAMYWYRQDPGQGLRLIYYSQIVNDFQKGDIAEGYSVSREKKESFPLTVTSAQKNPTAFYLCASSIGAGIGKNIQYFGAGTRLSVL.

The chain links TRBV28 to TRBJ1-2, with no clear D. The germline CDR1 and CDR2 sequences are MDHEN and SYDVKM. The CDR3 consists of 13 residues. The ends were cut back, 8 bases at V and 6 bases at J, with 16 bases in the middle. CDR3 nucleotides: TGTGCCAGCCGCAGGAACCAAGGTGATGGCTACACCTTC. Its protein product is CASRRNQGDGYTF.

The rearrangement uses TRBV30 and TRBJ2-3; 11 nucleotides match TRBD2. The CDR3 is made up of 18 amino acids. CDR1 and CDR2 from the germline V gene are GTSNPN and SVGIG (reference sequence). V dropped 3 bases and J dropped 3; count of bases not matched to a gene: 14. This CDR3 reads CAWRPKTLLAGVTDTQYF. CDR3 sequence (DNA): TGTGCCTGGAGACCGAAAACCTTACTAGCGGGGGTAACAGATACGCAGTATTTT.

This clone has only a few counts. This chain connects TRBV30 to TRBJ2-2; the D gene is possibly TRBD1 (6 bases). The germline V gene encodes CDR1 GTSNPN and CDR2 SVGIG (reference sequence). This CDR3 region has 15 residues. Trimming left V 0 bases short and J 3 bases short, with 11 bases between. DNA for the CDR3: TGTGCCTGGAGTGTCCTGGACAGAGACACCGGGGAGCTGTTTTTT. It is translated as CAWSVLDRDTGELFF.

The sample holds a few counts of this clone. The rearrangement joins TRBV18 to TRBJ2-7, with 11 nucleotides matching TRBD1. The V segment lost 3 bases and the J segment 1 base; nucleotides outside the gene matches: 14. Germline V CDR1 and CDR2: KGHSH, LQKENI. The CDR3 is 19 residues long. The CDR3 nucleotides read TGTGCCAGCTCACCTTCCGGGACAGGGGGAATTATAATTTCCTACGAGCAGTACTTC. Its protein is CASSPSGTGGIIISYEQYF.

J is TRBJ2-1 and V is TRBV12-5; 8 bases are a match to TRBD2. V lost 3 bases and J lost 5; bases outside the gene matches: 6. CDR3 length: 15 residues. The germline CDR1 and CDR2 sequences are LGHNT and FRNRAP. The CDR3 is CASGFFAGGHNEQFF. CDR3 sequence (DNA): TGTGCTAGTGGTTTTTTTGCGGGGGGTCACAATGAGCAGTTCTTC.

The chain joins TRBV9 to TRBJ2-7; D possibly corresponds to TRBD2 (7 bases). This CDR3 is 15 amino acids long. The germline V gene encodes CDR1 SGDLS and CDR2 YYNGEE. The V and J ends lost 1 base and 6 bases respectively, with 17 bases between them. CDR3 loop: CASSVFGGADGEQYF. CDR3 in DNA: TGTGCCAGCAGCGTATTTGGGGGGGCTGACGGCGAGCAGTACTTC.

The V call is TRBV19, the J call TRBJ2-1, with TRBD2 matching 9 bases. V gave up 10 bases and J gave up 3 bases; unmatched junction bases: 10. This CDR3 contains 15 residues. In germline, CDR1 is LNHDA, CDR2 SQIVND (reference sequence). The CDR3 protein is CATNERAGGYNEQFF. Here the CDR3 DNA reads TGTGCCACCAACGAACGAGCGGGGGGCTACAATGAGCAGTTCTTC.

The CDR3 region is CASSQLDGATNEKLFF. CDR3 bases: TGTGCCAGCAGCCAGTTGGACGGAGCAACTAATGAAAAACTGTTTTTT. This rearrangement joins TRBV14 to TRBJ1-4; D uncertain. The CDR3 loop spans 16 amino acids. V was shortened by 3 bases and J by 0 bases, with 11 bases between the two germline ends. Germline CDR1 is SGHDN and CDR2 is FVKESK.

J is TRBJ1-1 and V is TRBV6-5; D might be TRBD1 (6 bases). This CDR3 has 12 amino acids. V dropped 11 bases and J dropped 7 bases, with 17 bases sitting between them. The germline V gene has CDR1 MNHEY and CDR2 SVGAGI. CDR3 sequence: CACRGGGSEAFF. The CDR3 coding sequence is TGTGCCTGCCGAGGGGGTGGAAGTGAAGCTTTCTTT.

V usage is TRBV5-1 and J usage is TRBJ2-7; D may correspond to TRBD1 or TRBD2 (5 bases each). Germline V CDR1 and CDR2: SGHRS, YFSETQ. With 5 bases removed from V and 6 bases from J, the gap between germline ends came to 21 bases. This CDR3 is built from 15 residues. The CDR3 is CASSPFGTTIPEQYF. The CDR3, as DNA: TGCGCCAGCAGTCCCTTCGGGACCACTATCCCCGAGCAGTACTTC.